Sequencing of this T cell receptor (beta chain) was carried out in a study of blood T cells in healthy people across ages. Study-level points and caveats: Older age went with lower TCR beta diversity per million T cells, in a roughly linear way.

Worth noting for this clonotype: Antigen specificity is unknown.

Germline V gene data show CDR1 as SNHLY and CDR2 as FYNNEI. CDR3 length equals 14 residues. V shed 6 bases and J shed 8 bases, with 17 bases lying between them. For the second PCR, which ran for 7 to 11 cycles, a sample-barcoded 5' primer and a J-beta primer mix were used. The authors tagged each cDNA molecule using a template-switch adaptor with 12 random nucleotides. MiXCR, applied by TCRdb to the 5' RACE reads, yields one record per CDR3 protein. Of some 1.5 million distinct CDR3 sequences in the sample, approximately 39% were seen once. Individuals who donated were healthy Caucasians from Russia aged roughly 6 to 90. Isolated PBMCs totaled at least 6.5 million in each sample.

This clonotype was obtained from a woman between 18 and 30 years old in good health. The chain employs TRBV2 and TRBJ2-1; possibly TRBD2 for D (6 bases). The specimen was blood. The CDR3 DNA sequence: TGTGCCAGCAGCCTAGATCGGGGGATCCATGAGCAGTTCTTC. Translated: CASSLDRGIHEQFF.